This TCR beta chain was sequenced for a study of T cells in Graves' hyperthyroidism and ophthalmopathy. This clonotype was counted at least ten times. The antigen is unknown. Study observations and caveats: A median around 6.8 months before onset, the model predicted ophthalmopathy.

There were TCR beta CDR3 regions amplified from RNA transcripts. TCR CDR3 regions were first amplified by RT-PCR with HTBI primers. TCRdb re-analysed the multiplex PCR reads in MiXCR, keeping a single row per CDR3 protein. The sample holds around 390,000 distinct CDR3 sequences; more than 12% are singletons and the top ten take about 18%. CDR3 length: 13 residues. Trimming took off 10 bases at V and 5 bases at J, with 15 bases between the two ends. Germline CDR1 ENHRY, CDR2 SYGVKD. A patient was excluded if there was uncontrolled infection, other autoimmune disease, pregnancy or lactation. Clinical symptoms, serum thyroxine and TRAb, thyroid ultrasound and orbital computed tomography were used for the diagnoses. The source of the PBMCs was approximately 10 ml of fresh peripheral blood.

The receptor's source is a woman in her twenties or thirties with Graves' ophthalmopathy. This rearrangement joins TRBV10-3 to TRBJ1-5, with D possibly being TRBD1 (5 bases). Sequenced material: blood. The CDR3 DNA is TGTGCCACCGGGGACGGAGGGTATCAGCCCCAGCATTTT. The encoded protein is CATGDGGYQPQHF.